This T cell receptor (beta chain) was identified during a study of cytomegalovirus exposure and HLA in healthy donors. Study information: About 85 million unique TCRs from HLA-typed donors were held in an early release of data.

As for this clone: The antigen is unknown.

Overall study results and limits: A list of 150 to 200 TCR beta chains associated with cytomegalovirus was given.

PCR amplification relied on 60 Vbeta primers (plus 13 Jbeta primers). Clones were read by immunoSEQ multiplex PCR, and TCRdb kept only the in-frame ones, dropping some. The data hold around 140,000 clones, with more than 65% observed a single time. Between the trimmed V and J ends, which lost 2 bases and 1 base, there was a span of 9 bases. The length of the CDR3 is 14 residues. Germline-derived CDR1 and CDR2 are SGHNT and YYREEE (reference sequence). The chain recombines TRBV5-4 with TRBJ1-1, with D tentatively TRBD1 (6 bases). The TCR originated in a male donor in good health and CMV-seropositive. Sample: PBMCs. This CDR3 reads CASSLGQRNTEAFF. In nucleotides, the CDR3 is TGTGCCAGCAGCTTAGGACAGAGGAACACTGAAGCTTTCTTT.